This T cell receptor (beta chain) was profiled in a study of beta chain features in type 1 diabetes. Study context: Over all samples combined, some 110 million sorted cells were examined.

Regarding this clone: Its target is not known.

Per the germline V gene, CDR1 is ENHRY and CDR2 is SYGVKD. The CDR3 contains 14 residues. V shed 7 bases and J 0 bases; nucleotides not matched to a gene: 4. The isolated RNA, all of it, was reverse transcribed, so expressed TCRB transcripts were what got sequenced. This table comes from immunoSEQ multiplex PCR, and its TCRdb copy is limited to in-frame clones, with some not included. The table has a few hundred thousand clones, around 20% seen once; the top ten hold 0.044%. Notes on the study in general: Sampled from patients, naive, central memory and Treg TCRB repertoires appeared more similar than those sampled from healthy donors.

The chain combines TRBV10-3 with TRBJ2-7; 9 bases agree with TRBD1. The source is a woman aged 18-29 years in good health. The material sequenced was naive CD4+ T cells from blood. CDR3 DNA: TGTGCCATCATGCCGGGACAGGGCTCCTACGAGCAGTACTTC. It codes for CAIMPGQGSYEQYF.